The 19 T cell receptor beta chains below were found in one sample sequenced in a study of blood T cell repertoires in COVID-19. The data were produced by immunoSEQ multiplex PCR, yet TCRdb's version contains in-frame clones alone and is incomplete. Of a few hundred thousand clones in the sample, about 88% are singletons; the top ten hold roughly an eighth. Sequencing was done on a sample of peripheral blood. The receptor set was obtained from a woman in her fifties or sixties with acute or convalescent COVID-19.

The CDR3 coding sequence is TGTGCCAGCTCGCGGGGTTCGGGAACTGAAGCTTTCTTT. Amino acids: CASSRGSGTEAFF. The chain carries TRBV18 and TRBJ1-1; D call uncertain. CDR1 KGHSH and CDR2 LQKENI come from the germline V gene. The V end was cut by 6 bases, the J end by 5 bases, with 13 bases between. The CDR3 contains 13 residues.

The genes are TRBV4-1 and TRBJ2-1, with TRBD2 identical over 12 bases. The CDR3 runs to 17 residues. With 3 bases clipped from V and 9 bases from J, the junction kept 12 bases outside the gene matches. Per the germline V gene, CDR1 is MGHRA and CDR2 is YSYEKL. In DNA form, the CDR3 reads TGCGCCAGCAGCCAGCCCGGACTAGCGGGACCATGGGGTGAGCAGTTCTTC. This codes for CASSQPGLAGPWGEQFF.

V is TRBV7-3 and J is TRBJ2-3; TRBD1 is a possible D gene (6 bases). V was trimmed by 3 bases and J by 2 bases, leaving 12 bases between them. CDR1 is SGHTA, CDR2 FQGTGA, per germline. The CDR3 has 15 residues. The CDR3 region is CASSFQDRPTDTQYF. The CDR3 DNA follows: TGTGCCAGCAGCTTTCAGGACAGACCCACAGATACGCAGTATTTT. The full variable domain, with the rest looked up from reference TRBV7-3 and TRBJ2-3, is GAGVSQTPSNKVTEKGKYVELRCDPISGHTALYWYRQSLGQGPEFLIYFQGTGAADDSGLPNDRFFAVRPEGSVSTLKIQRTERGDSAVYLCASSFQDRPTDTQYFGPGTRLTVL.

V is TRBV28 and J is TRBJ2-7, with D unresolved. From germline, CDR1 is MDHEN and CDR2 SYDVKM. The CDR3 runs 13 residues. V lost 5 bases and J 2 bases, leaving 10 bases between the germline ends. In DNA, the CDR3 is TGTGCCAGCAGTCCGACTGAAACCTACGAGCAGTACTTC. It encodes CASSPTETYEQYF.

The DNA for the CDR3 is TGTGCCAGCAGTCCGAGGACAGGGAACGGAGGCTACACCTTC. Its translation: CASSPRTGNGGYTF. The V and J genes are TRBV6-2 or TRBV6-3 and TRBJ1-2, with 8 bases identical to TRBD1. Germline assignment: CDR1 MNHEY and CDR2 SVGEGT. The length of the CDR3 is 14 residues. V lost 5 bases to trimming and J lost 8 bases; unmatched junction nucleotides: 10.

The gene calls are TRBV4-1 and TRBJ1-2; D not certain. This CDR3 has 14 amino acids. Looked up from germline, CDR1 is MGHRA and CDR2 is YSYEKL. The germline V and J ends were trimmed by 4 bases and 5 bases, with 14 bases remaining between them. The CDR3 spells CASSPGEGWYGYTF. In nucleotides, the CDR3 is TGCGCCAGCAGCCCTGGGGAGGGATGGTATGGCTACACCTTC.

CDR3 protein: CAWSRLRGSTDTQYF. CDR3 nucleotide sequence: TGTGCCTGGAGTAGGTTGCGGGGGAGCACAGATACGCAGTATTTT. This chain connects TRBV30 to TRBJ2-3, with 7 bases lining up with TRBD2. V gave up 2 bases and J gave up 0 bases; unmatched junction bases: 5. This CDR3 is 15 amino acids long. Germline CDR1 reads GTSNPN; CDR2 reads SVGIG (reference sequence).

The J gene is TRBJ2-7, the V gene TRBV24-1, with a possible D match to TRBD1 (5 bases). With 4 bases removed from V and 6 bases from J, the gap between germline ends came to 18 bases. Germline V gives CDR1 KGHDR, CDR2 SFDVKD. The CDR3 runs 15 residues. The CDR3 reads CATSDRDSLPVEQYF. The CDR3 DNA reads as TGTGCCACCAGTGACCGCGACAGCCTACCGGTCGAGCAGTACTTC.

The V gene is TRBV6-5, the J gene TRBJ2-3, with a tentative D call TRBD1 (5 bases). V shed 6 bases and J shed 2 bases, with 12 bases lying between them. Looked up from germline, CDR1 is MNHEY and CDR2 is SVGAGI. The CDR3 extends over 14 amino acids. The DNA of the CDR3 is TGTGCCAGCAGACTCACCAGGGACACAGATACGCAGTATTTT. It is translated as CASRLTRDTDTQYF.

V is TRBV27 and J is TRBJ1-2, with 7 bases that match TRBD1. V trimming: 5 bases; J trimming: 4 bases; junction bases outside the gene matches: 13. The CDR3 has 16 amino acids. Germline CDR1 is MNHEY and CDR2 is SMNVEV (reference sequence). The CDR3 reads CASSTRGRGDSYGYTF. As DNA, the CDR3 is TGTGCCAGCAGTACCCGCGGCAGGGGGGATTCCTATGGCTACACCTTC.

V usage is TRBV5-5 and J usage is TRBJ1-2; D uncertain. CDR1 and CDR2 from the germline V gene are SGHKS and YYEKEE (reference sequence). V shed 4 bases and J shed 2 bases, with 18 bases lying between them. There are 16 residues in the CDR3. The CDR3 reads CASSPKVEVRNYGYTF. The DNA for the CDR3 is TGTGCCAGCAGCCCGAAAGTGGAGGTTCGGAACTATGGCTACACCTTC.

The V and J genes are TRBV2 and TRBJ2-7, with 8 bases aligning to TRBD2. Germline trimming cut 9 bases from V and 0 bases from J; bases unmatched to any gene: 4. The CDR3 covers 13 residues. CDR1 and CDR2 (germline): SNHLY, FYNNEI. CDR3 DNA: TGTGCCAGTGTAGCGGGAAGCTCCTACGAGCAGTACTTC. Its translation is CASVAGSSYEQYF.

The chain carries TRBV5-1 and TRBJ1-1, with D possibly being TRBD1 (6 bases). Trimming took 4 bases from V and 5 from J, leaving 18 bases between them. Per the germline V gene, CDR1 is SGHRS and CDR2 is YFSETQ. The CDR3 consists of 15 residues. CDR3 DNA: TGCGCCAGCAGCCTCCAACAGGGCGGAGTAACTGAAGCTTTCTTT. Protein product: CASSLQQGGVTEAFF. The whole variable domain, remainder taken from reference TRBV5-1 and TRBJ1-1, is KAGVTQTPRYLIKTRGQQVTLSCSPISGHRSVSWYQQTPGQGLQFLFEYFSETQRNKGNFPGRFSGRQFSNSRSEMNVSTLELGDSALYLCASSLQQGGVTEAFFGQGTRLTVV.

The chain couples TRBV4-3 to TRBJ2-7; D is ambiguous. The germline V gene has CDR1 LGHNA and CDR2 YSLEER. V lost 1 base and J lost 3, with 10 bases in between. CDR3 size: 14 residues. For the CDR3, the DNA is TGCGCCAGCAGCCAAGCGTTCGGTTACTACGAGCAGTACTTC. It encodes CASSQAFGYYEQYF.

V is TRBV28 and J is TRBJ2-4, with D perhaps TRBD2 (6 bases). Between the trimmed V and J ends, which lost 2 bases and 5 bases, there was a span of 10 bases. The CDR3 contains 14 residues. Germline V gene lookup returns CDR1 MDHEN and CDR2 SYDVKM. This CDR3 reads CASSLGTLQNIQYF. The CDR3 DNA follows: TGTGCCAGCAGTTTAGGGACTCTTCAAAACATTCAGTACTTC.

The chain uses TRBV3-1 (or the pseudogene TRBV3-2) and TRBJ1-6; D unresolved. Per the germline V gene, CDR1 is LGHDT and CDR2 is YNNKEL (reference sequence). V lost 0 bases to trimming and J lost 9 bases, with 6 bases between them. This CDR3 has 13 residues. Written as DNA, the CDR3 is TGTGCCAGCAGCCAAGACGGGTCTTCACCCCTCCACTTT. It yields the protein CASSQDGSSPLHF.

The V gene is TRBV16, the J gene TRBJ1-3, with 7 bases aligning to TRBD1. There are 14 residues in the CDR3. Germline CDR1 KGHSY, CDR2 FQNENV. V shed 4 bases and J 7 bases; nucleotides not matched to a gene: 7. The CDR3 sequence: CASSRRQGTNTIYF. DNA of the CDR3: TGTGCCAGCAGCCGCCGACAGGGAACTAACACCATATATTTT.

Written as DNA, the CDR3 is TGTGCCAGCTCACCACAGTCTGGCGAAAAACTGTTTTTT. This codes for CASSPQSGEKLFF. The chain couples TRBV18 to TRBJ1-4, with unresolved D. The CDR3 is 13 amino acids. V lost 1 base, J lost 8 bases, and 8 bases lay in between. Per germline, CDR1 KGHSH and CDR2 LQKENI. The full variable domain, in which reference TRBV18 and TRBJ1-4 provide the parts outside the CDR3, is NAGVMQNPRHLVRRRGQEARLRCSPMKGHSHVYWYRQLPEEGLKFMVYLQKENIIDESGMPKERFSAEFPKEGPSILRIQQVVRGDSAAYFCASSPQSGEKLFFGSGTQLSVL.

The V gene is TRBV28, the J gene TRBJ2-1, with 14 bases aligning to TRBD2. The germline V gene encodes CDR1 MDHEN and CDR2 SYDVKM. The ends lost 2 bases at V and 7 bases at J; junction bases unmatched: 4. This CDR3 has 16 amino acids. The CDR3 region is CASSLGTSGRANEQFF. The CDR3 nucleotides read TGTGCCAGCAGTTTAGGGACTAGCGGGAGAGCAAATGAGCAGTTCTTC.